This T cell receptor (beta chain) was identified in a study of OX40 agonist ivuxolimab in advanced cancers. Comment on this clone: The antigen is undetermined.

Study-level results: The study found among the lowest clonal expansion in partial responders at 0.1-3.0 mg/kg. Low normalized T-cell clonal expansion also characterized some of the nonresponders.

The table came from immunoSEQ multiplex PCR; TCRdb's copy has only in-frame clones and leaves some out. Of about 42,000 clones listed, around 91% are singletons. The CDR3 consists of 15 residues. CDR1 and CDR2 from the germline V gene are MNHNS and SASEGT. Deletions cut 3 bases from V and 4 bases from J, with 12 bases between. This clonotype originated in an adult with an advanced solid tumor such as melanoma, head and neck, liver or kidney cancer. The chain joins TRBV6-1 to TRBJ1-4; D is uncertain. Specimen: CD4+ or CD8+ T cells sorted from blood, collected in a trial of the OX40 agonist ivuxolimab. In DNA, the CDR3 is TGTGCCAGCAGTGATAGAGGACGGGATAATGAAAAACTGTTTTTT. This encodes CASSDRGRDNEKLFF.